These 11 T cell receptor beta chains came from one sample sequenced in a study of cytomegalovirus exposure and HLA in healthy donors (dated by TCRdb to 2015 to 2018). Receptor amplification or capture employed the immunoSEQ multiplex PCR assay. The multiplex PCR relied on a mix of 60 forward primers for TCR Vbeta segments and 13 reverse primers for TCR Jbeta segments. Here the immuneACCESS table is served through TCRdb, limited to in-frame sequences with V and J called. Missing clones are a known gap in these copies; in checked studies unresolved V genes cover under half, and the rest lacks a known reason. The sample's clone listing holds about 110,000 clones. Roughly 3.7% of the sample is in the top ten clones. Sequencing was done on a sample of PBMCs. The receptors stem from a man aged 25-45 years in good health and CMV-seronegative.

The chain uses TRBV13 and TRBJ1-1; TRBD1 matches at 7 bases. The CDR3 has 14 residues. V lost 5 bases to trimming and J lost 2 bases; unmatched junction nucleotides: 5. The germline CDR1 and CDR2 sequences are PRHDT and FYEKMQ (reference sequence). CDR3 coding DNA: TGTGCCAGCAGCCCGGGACAGCTTAACACTGAAGCTTTCTTT. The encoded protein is CASSPGQLNTEAFF.

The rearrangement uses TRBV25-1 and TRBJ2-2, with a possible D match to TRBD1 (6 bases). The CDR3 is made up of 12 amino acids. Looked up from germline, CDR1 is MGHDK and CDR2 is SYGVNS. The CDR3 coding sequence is TGTGTCGCACAGGGAAACACCGGGGAGCTGTTTTTT. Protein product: CVAQGNTGELFF.

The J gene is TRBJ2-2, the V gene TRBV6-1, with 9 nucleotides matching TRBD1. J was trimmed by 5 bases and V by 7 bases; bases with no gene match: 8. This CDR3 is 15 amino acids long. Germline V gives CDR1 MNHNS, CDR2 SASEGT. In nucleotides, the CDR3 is TGTGCCAGCATTACAGGGGGCTGGACTACCGGGGAGCTGTTTTTT. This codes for CASITGGWTTGELFF.

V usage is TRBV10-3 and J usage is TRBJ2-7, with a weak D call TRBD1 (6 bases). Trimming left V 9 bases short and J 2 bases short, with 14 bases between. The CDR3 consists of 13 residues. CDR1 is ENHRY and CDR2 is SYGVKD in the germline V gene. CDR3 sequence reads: CAISRQDAYEQYF. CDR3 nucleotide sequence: TGTGCCATTTCGAGACAGGACGCCTACGAGCAGTACTTC.

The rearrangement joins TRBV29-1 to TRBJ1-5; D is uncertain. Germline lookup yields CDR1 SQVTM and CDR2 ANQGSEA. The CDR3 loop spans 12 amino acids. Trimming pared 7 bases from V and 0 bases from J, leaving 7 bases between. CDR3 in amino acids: CSARDSNQPQHF. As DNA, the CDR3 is TGCAGCGCCCGGGATAGCAATCAGCCCCAGCATTTT.

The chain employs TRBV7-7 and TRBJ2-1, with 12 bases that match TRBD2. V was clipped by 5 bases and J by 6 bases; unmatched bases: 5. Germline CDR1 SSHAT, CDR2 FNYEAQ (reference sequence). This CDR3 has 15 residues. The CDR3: CASSPSSGGANEQFF. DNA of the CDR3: TGTGCCAGCAGCCCCTCTAGCGGGGGGGCCAATGAGCAGTTCTTC.

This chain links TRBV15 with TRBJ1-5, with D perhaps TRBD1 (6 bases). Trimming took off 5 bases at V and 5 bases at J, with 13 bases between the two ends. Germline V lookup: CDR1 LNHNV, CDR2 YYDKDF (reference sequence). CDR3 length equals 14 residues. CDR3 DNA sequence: TGTGCCACCAGCCTAGACAGGACAGATCAGCCCCAGCATTTT. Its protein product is CATSLDRTDQPQHF.

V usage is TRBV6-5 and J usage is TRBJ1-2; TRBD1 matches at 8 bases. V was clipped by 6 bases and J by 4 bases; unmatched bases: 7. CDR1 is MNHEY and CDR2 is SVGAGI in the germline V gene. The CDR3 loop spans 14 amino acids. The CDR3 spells CASREPGQAYGYTF. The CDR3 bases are TGTGCCAGCAGAGAACCGGGACAGGCCTATGGCTACACCTTC.

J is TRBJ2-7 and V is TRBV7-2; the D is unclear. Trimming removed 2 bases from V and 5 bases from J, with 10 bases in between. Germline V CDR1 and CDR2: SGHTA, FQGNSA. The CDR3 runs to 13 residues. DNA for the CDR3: TGTGCCAGCAGCTTACTCCAACGAGACGAGCAGTACTTC. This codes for CASSLLQRDEQYF.

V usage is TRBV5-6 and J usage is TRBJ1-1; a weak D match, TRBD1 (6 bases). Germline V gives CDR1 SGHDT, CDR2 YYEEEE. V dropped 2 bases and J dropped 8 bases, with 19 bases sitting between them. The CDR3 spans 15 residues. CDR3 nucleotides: TGTGCCAGCAGCTTAGGCGGGCGACAGGCCTCGGAAGCTTTCTTT. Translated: CASSLGGRQASEAFF.

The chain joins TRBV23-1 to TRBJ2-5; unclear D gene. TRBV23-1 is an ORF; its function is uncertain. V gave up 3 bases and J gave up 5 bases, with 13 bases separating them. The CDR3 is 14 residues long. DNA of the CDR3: TGCGCCAGCAGTCAGCCAGAGGTGAGGGAGACCCAGTACTTC. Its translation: CASSQPEVRETQYF.